Detailed here is one TCR beta chain. This sample was taken from a study of cytomegalovirus exposure and HLA in healthy donors. The PCR had 60 Vbeta and 13 Jbeta primers. Clones were sequenced by immunoSEQ multiplex PCR, and TCRdb holds only the in-frame ones, with some missing. The data hold around 140,000 clones, with 70% to 80% observed a single time. CDR3 length: 16 residues. The ends were cut back, 1 base at V and 3 bases at J, with 14 bases in the middle. Germline assignment: CDR1 SGHAT and CDR2 FQNNGV. Sequencing was carried out using PBMCs. The receptor's source is a woman aged 18-29 years in good health and CMV-seropositive. The rearrangement joins TRBV11-2 to TRBJ2-3; tentatively, D is TRBD2 (6 bases). The CDR3 sequence is CASSLGGGLSTDTQYF. For the CDR3, the DNA is TGTGCCAGCAGCTTAGGTGGGGGGTTGAGTACAGATACGCAGTATTTT.